This T cell receptor beta chain was captured in a study of T-cell reconstitution after alpha-beta-depleted transplantation in children. Study-wide results and limits: A year post-transplant, T-cell counts and diversity derived mostly from newly produced T cells. Several patients had high TCRbeta diversity at day 60; it came from surviving recipient T cells and thymic progenitors. About two months after transplant, alpha-beta T cells reportedly came from several hundred expanded graft clones.

This clonotype was picked up many times. What it recognizes is unknown. CDR1 MNHNS and CDR2 SASEGT come from the germline V gene. CDR3 length: 14 residues. Germline trimming cut 8 bases from V and 3 bases from J; bases unmatched to any gene: 10. TCRbeta library preparation incorporated unique molecular identifiers. TCRdb used MiXCR to reprocess the PCR reads, holding one entry per CDR3 protein. Of hundreds of thousands of distinct CDR3 sequences in the sample, around 13% were seen once. This receptor was taken from a girl aged 2 to 10 with congenital amegakaryocytic thrombocytopenia, due to receive a stem cell transplant. V gene TRBV6-1 combines with J gene TRBJ2-7, with TRBD1 matching 7 bases. Material: PBMCs, obtained before TCRalphabeta/CD19-depleted stem cell transplant. CDR3 residues: CASRPSDRLYEQYF. The CDR3 nucleotides are TGTGCCAGCCGGCCCTCGGACAGGCTCTACGAGCAGTACTTC.